Below, 20 T cell receptor beta chains from the same sample are listed, as sequenced in a study of T cell responses to AZD1222 COVID-19 vaccine (dated by TCRdb to about 2021). In the paper's terms, the time point label means: about 28 days (+/-7) after the second vaccine dose. What this sample's treatment or condition label stands for: meningococcal conjugate vaccine given as trial control. Receptor libraries were prepared by the immunoSEQ multiplex PCR assay. Drawn from immuneACCESS, this table holds only the in-frame rearrangements with V and J called that TCRdb kept. Clones are partly lost; checked studies trace under half to an unresolved V gene and leave the rest unexplained. Here the sample has some 180,000 clones; 85% to 95% occur a single time. Of the sample, 0.8% to 1.3% is held by the ten largest clones. Sequencing was performed on peripheral blood, taken 28 days after the second dose of the MenACWY control vaccine. The receptor set was obtained from an adult who received the MenACWY meningococcal vaccine as a control.

This chain uses TRBV21-1 with TRBJ1-4; TRBD1 is taken as the D call from the table, unchecked against the DNA. TRBV21-1 is marked as a pseudogene. CDR3 length equals 18 residues. DNA of the CDR3: TGTGCCAGCAGCAAAGGATCGGGACACCGAGTCCCTAATGAAAAACTGTTTTTT. It yields the protein CASSKGSGHRVPNEKLFF.

Comments on this clone: Other DNA sequences of this sample code for an identical CDR3. The chain combines TRBV5-1 with TRBJ1-2; a weak D match, TRBD1 (6 bases). CDR1 and CDR2 (germline): SGHRS, YFSETQ. Trimming pared 0 bases from V and 7 bases from J, leaving 7 bases between. The CDR3 sequence is 12 residues long. The CDR3 DNA is TGCGCCAGCAGCTTGGAAGGGGGTGGCTACACCTTC. It yields the protein CASSLEGGGYTF.

To note about this clone: Other DNA sequences within the sample encode an identical CDR3. This chain joins TRBV4-2 and TRBJ2-6; D ambiguous. From germline, CDR1 is LGHNA and CDR2 YNFKEQ. The CDR3 loop spans 16 amino acids. V shed 0 bases and J shed 0 bases, with 6 bases lying between them. The CDR3 DNA reads TGTGCCAGCAGCCAAGATCACGGCTCTGGGGCCAACGTCCTGACTTTC. Its translation: CASSQDHGSGANVLTF.

The genes are TRBV11-2 and TRBJ1-4, with D unresolved. CDR1 and CDR2 (germline): SGHAT, FQNNGV. Trimming took 5 bases from V and 4 from J, leaving 17 bases between them. The length of the CDR3 is 16 residues. The chain's CDR3 is CASSASSSSFNEKLFF. The CDR3, as DNA: TGTGCCAGCAGCGCAAGCTCATCCAGTTTTAATGAAAAACTGTTTTTT.

V gene TRBV28 combines with J gene TRBJ2-5; weak D call: TRBD1 (5 bases). The V gene's germline CDR1 is MDHEN and CDR2 SYDVKM. CDR3 length: 13 residues. V was pared by 2 bases and J by 5 bases, with 9 bases between. CDR3 protein: CASSLVDSETQYF. The CDR3, as DNA: TGTGCCAGCAGTTTAGTAGACAGTGAGACCCAGTACTTC.

The chain uses TRBV7-2 and TRBJ1-1; 8 bases fit TRBD1. CDR1 is SGHTA, CDR2 FQGNSA, per germline. J was trimmed by 1 base and V by 4 bases; bases with no gene match: 8. This CDR3 is 16 amino acids long. CDR3 residues: CASSSGAGGRNTEAFF. For the CDR3, the DNA is TGTGCCAGCAGCTCAGGAGCAGGGGGCCGGAACACTGAAGCTTTCTTT.

The gene calls are TRBV19 and TRBJ2-3, with D tentatively TRBD2 (7 bases). The ends were cut back, 1 base at V and 1 base at J, with 9 bases in the middle. Germline V CDR1 and CDR2: LNHDA, SQIVND (reference sequence). This CDR3 is built from 15 residues. Here the CDR3 DNA reads TGTGCCAGTAGTATAGGCGGGGGCCGCACAGATACGCAGTATTTT. Translating it yields CASSIGGGRTDTQYF.

This chain connects TRBV29-1 to TRBJ1-1; weak D call: TRBD1 (6 bases). This CDR3 comprises 9 residues. Trimming took 3 bases from V and 11 from J, leaving 7 bases between them. The germline V gene encodes CDR1 SQVTM and CDR2 ANQGSEA. CDR3 bases: TGCAGCGTTGACCAGGGGGCTTTCTTT. As protein: CSVDQGAFF.

The J gene is TRBJ1-2, the V gene TRBV6-1; D unresolved. Germline CDR1 and CDR2: MNHNS and SASEGT. The CDR3 covers 11 residues. Trimming pared 3 bases from V and 7 bases from J, leaving 6 bases between. The CDR3 reads CASSEGSGYTF. CDR3 sequence (DNA): TGTGCCAGCAGTGAGGGGTCTGGCTACACCTTC.

The chain employs TRBV7-9 and TRBJ2-2; no definite D call. CDR1 SEHNR and CDR2 FQNEAQ come from the germline V gene (reference sequence). The ends were cut back, 0 bases at V and 5 bases at J, with 4 bases in the middle. This CDR3 contains 13 residues. The CDR3: CASSLAGTGELFF. CDR3 bases: TGTGCCAGCAGCTTAGCAGGAACCGGGGAGCTGTTTTTT.

This chain links TRBV6-5 with TRBJ2-7, with D possibly matching TRBD1 (6 bases). CDR1 is MNHEY and CDR2 is SVGAGI in the germline V gene. There are 14 residues in the CDR3. Trimming pared 7 bases from V and 0 bases from J, leaving 13 bases between. CDR3 sequence (DNA): TGTGCCAGCACCGCGACAGGAGGCTCCTACGAGCAGTACTTC. It is translated as CASTATGGSYEQYF.

J is TRBJ1-1 and V is TRBV25-1, with TRBD1 as a possible D gene (6 bases). The CDR3 runs 17 residues. V lost 4 bases and J lost 6, with 24 bases in between. Germline-derived CDR1 and CDR2 are MGHDK and SYGVNS. CDR3 sequence reads: CASSGGPGGGRMAEAFF. CDR3 sequence (DNA): TGTGCCAGCAGTGGGGGGCCTGGGGGGGGCCGGATGGCTGAAGCTTTCTTT.

This clone has just one count. The genes are TRBV7-2 and TRBJ1-5; D is unclear. Germline assignment: CDR1 SGHTA and CDR2 FQGNSA. V lost 2 bases and J 3 bases, leaving 5 bases between the germline ends. This CDR3 is 13 amino acids long. The DNA for the CDR3 is TGTGCCAGCAGCTTATCGGCCAATCAGCCCCAGCATTTT. This gives the protein CASSLSANQPQHF.

Comments on this clone: This same CDR3 is encoded by further DNA sequences in the sample. V gene TRBV18 combines with J gene TRBJ2-5; D possibly corresponds to TRBD1 (6 bases). V was trimmed by 3 bases and J by 5 bases, leaving 10 bases between them. Germline values: CDR1 KGHSH, CDR2 LQKENI. The CDR3 loop spans 13 amino acids. The DNA of the CDR3 is TGTGCCAGCTCACCCGGGCAGGGGGAGACCCAGTACTTC. This gives the protein CASSPGQGETQYF.

The gene calls are TRBV19 and TRBJ1-1; D is ambiguous. Trimming removed 2 bases at V and 5 bases at J, with 15 bases between. The CDR3 is 15 residues long. CDR1 and CDR2 from the germline V gene are LNHDA and SQIVND (reference sequence). The CDR3 spells CASSISDPIVTEAFF. In nucleotides, the CDR3 is TGTGCCAGTAGTATAAGCGACCCGATAGTGACTGAAGCTTTCTTT.

The chain joins TRBV6-2 or TRBV6-3 to TRBJ2-3; perhaps D is TRBD1 or TRBD2 (6 bases each). The CDR3 has 14 residues. Germline V gene data show CDR1 as MNHEY and CDR2 as SVGEGT. Trimming pared 4 bases from V and 2 bases from J, leaving 10 bases between. The CDR3 spells CASSSGAFTDTQYF. Written as DNA, the CDR3 is TGTGCCAGCAGTTCGGGGGCCTTCACAGATACGCAGTATTTT.

The chain recombines TRBV7-2 with TRBJ2-7; D possibly uses TRBD1 or TRBD2 (5 bases each). The CDR3 has 14 residues. Germline CDR1 is SGHTA and CDR2 is FQGNSA. V lost 2 bases, J lost 3 bases, and 11 bases lay in between. CDR3 coding DNA: TGTGCCAGCAGCTTAACTGGGGCGGGCTACGAGCAGTACTTC. Amino acids: CASSLTGAGYEQYF. The complete variable domain, with remaining parts taken from reference TRBV7-2 and TRBJ2-7, reads GAGVSQSPSNKVTEKGKDVELRCDPISGHTALYWYRQSLGQGLEFLIYFQGNSAPDKSGLPSDRFSAERTGGSVSTLTIQRTQQEDSAVYLCASSLTGAGYEQYFGPGTRLTVT.

V and J are TRBV6-2 or TRBV6-3 and TRBJ2-5; no firm D call. Germline V CDR1 and CDR2: MNHEY, SVGEGT. The CDR3 spans 13 residues. Trimming removed 0 bases at V and 0 bases at J, with 2 bases between. CDR3 nucleotide sequence: TGTGCCAGCAGTTACTCGTACCAAGAGACCCAGTACTTC. It encodes CASSYSYQETQYF.

The chain employs TRBV5-1 and TRBJ2-3; D is tentatively TRBD1 or TRBD2 (6 bases each). V was cut by 6 bases and J by 2 bases, with 13 bases left in between. CDR3 size: 14 residues. The germline V gene encodes CDR1 SGHRS and CDR2 YFSETQ. The CDR3 nucleotides are TGCGCCAGCATGGTGGGGGGCCACACAGATACGCAGTATTTT. Amino acids: CASMVGGHTDTQYF.

The rearrangement joins TRBV18 to TRBJ2-1; no definite D call. Trimming shortened V by 3 bases and J by 8 bases, and 5 bases separated the two germline ends. The CDR3 is 11 residues long. The germline V gene encodes CDR1 KGHSH and CDR2 LQKENI. CDR3 loop: CASSPSDEQFF. CDR3 bases: TGTGCCAGCTCACCGTCGGATGAGCAGTTCTTC.